This T cell receptor (beta chain) was identified in a study of T cell responses to AZD1222 COVID-19 vaccine. Analysis merged second doses at about 4 or about 12 weeks. Germline V gene sequence: CDR1 SGHTA, CDR2 FQGTGA. The junction had 3 bases not matched to a gene; V was cut back by 0 bases and J by 2 bases. The CDR3 loop spans 16 amino acids. Only in-frame clones appear in the TCRdb table, and some are missing; sequencing was by immunoSEQ multiplex PCR. The repertoire includes fewer than 90,000 clones, about 93% of them detected once, and approximately 10% sits in the top ten. V and J are TRBV7-3 and TRBJ2-5; 10 bases align to TRBD2. This clonotype originated in an adult who received the AZD1222 COVID-19 vaccine. This sample comprised peripheral blood, obtained 28 days after the second AZD1222 dose. The chain's CDR3 is CASSLTGLAVQETQYF. As DNA, the CDR3 is TGTGCCAGCAGCTTAACTGGACTAGCGGTACAAGAGACCCAGTACTTC.